The 25 T cell receptor beta chains presented below share a single source sample, sequenced in a study of T cells after yellow fever vaccination. TCRdb used MiXCR to reprocess the 5' RACE reads, holding one entry per CDR3 protein. The sample consists of about 50,000 distinct CDR3 sequences, about 7.4% of them appearing once. Source: CD8+ T cells sorted from PBMCs, taken less than 16 days after the first yellow fever vaccination. Source of these receptors: a man aged 18-30 years who received the YFV17D yellow fever vaccine.

This clonotype has at least ten counts. This sequence joins TRBV7-9 and TRBJ2-1; 7 nucleotides agree with TRBD1. The CDR3 consists of 14 residues. Germline values: CDR1 SEHNR, CDR2 FQNEAQ (reference sequence). The V segment lost 6 bases and the J segment 5 bases; nucleotides outside the gene matches: 7. The CDR3 coding sequence is TGTGCCAGCAGTCTTGGGACAGCTAACAATGAGCAGTTCTTC. Its protein is CASSLGTANNEQFF.

This clonotype occurred many times. The chain employs TRBV29-1 and TRBJ2-1, with TRBD1 matching over 8 bases. The V segment lost 7 bases and the J segment 5 bases; nucleotides outside the gene matches: 7. From germline, CDR1 is SQVTM and CDR2 ANQGSEA. The CDR3 spans 13 residues. Here the CDR3 reads CSALTGDDNEQFF. CDR3 nucleotides: TGCAGCGCTCTGACAGGGGACGACAATGAGCAGTTCTTC.

The rearrangement joins TRBV25-1 to TRBJ1-4; the D gene is possibly TRBD1 (5 bases). V was trimmed by 5 bases and J by 3 bases, leaving 10 bases between them. The germline gives CDR1 MGHDK, CDR2 SYGVNS. CDR3 length: 14 residues. Here the CDR3 reads CASSRTLANEKLFF. The CDR3 region has the DNA TGTGCCAGCAGTCGGACACTCGCTAATGAAAAACTGTTTTTT.

This clonotype was counted at least ten times. CDR3 bases: TGTGCCATCAGTGCCGGGCAGGGTCGGGGCGGCACAGATACGCAGTATTTT. Encoded protein: CAISAGQGRGGTDTQYF. V gene TRBV10-3 combines with J gene TRBJ2-3; D possibly matches TRBD1 or TRBD2 (5 bases each). Germline CDR1 is ENHRY and CDR2 is SYGVKD. CDR3 length: 17 amino acids. With 4 bases removed from V and 1 base from J, the gap between germline ends came to 18 bases.

Many counts were recorded for this clonotype. The genes are TRBV6-1 and TRBJ1-4, with 7 bases identical to TRBD1. Looked up from germline, CDR1 is MNHNS and CDR2 is SASEGT. V was clipped by 4 bases and J by 4 bases; unmatched bases: 6. There are 15 residues in the CDR3. This CDR3 reads CASSALGTDNEKLFF. The CDR3 coding sequence is TGTGCCAGCAGTGCCCTTGGGACAGATAATGAAAAACTGTTTTTT.

This clonotype was detected many times. The chain uses TRBV12-3 or TRBV12-4 and TRBJ2-1; weak D call: TRBD1 (5 bases). The CDR3 spans 13 residues. Trimming took 3 bases from V and 4 from J, leaving 7 bases between them. The CDR3 bases are TGTGCCAGCAGTTTCCGACAGTACAATGAGCAGTTCTTC. Translated: CASSFRQYNEQFF.

This clonotype showed up many times. The chain has TRBV4-1 and TRBJ2-7, with 7 bases fitting TRBD1. J was trimmed by 6 bases and V by 1 base; bases with no gene match: 6. Germline V gene lookup returns CDR1 MGHRA and CDR2 YSYEKL. This CDR3 has 14 residues. The CDR3 coding sequence is TGCGCCAGCAGCCAAGTAACAGGGGAAAGCGAGCAGTACGTC. This gives the protein CASSQVTGESEQYV.

This clonotype was picked up many times. The chain joins TRBV11-2 to TRBJ2-1; D might be TRBD2 (6 bases). V lost 1 base and J lost 10, with 14 bases in between. The CDR3 spans 14 residues. Germline CDR1 reads SGHAT; CDR2 reads FQNNGV. The CDR3 DNA sequence: TGTGCCAGCAGCTTAGGTCCCGGGGGTTGGGAGCAGTTCTTC. Translated, it gives CASSLGPGGWEQFF.

This clonotype has at least ten counts. The CDR3 loop reads CASSLGGGETQYF. DNA for the CDR3: TGTGCCAGCAGTTTAGGGGGAGGTGAGACCCAGTACTTC. The chain carries TRBV12-3 or TRBV12-4 and TRBJ2-5; a weak D match, TRBD2 (6 bases). CDR3 length: 13 residues. V was shortened by 1 base and J by 5 bases, with 8 bases between the two germline ends.

This clonotype was observed many times. The chain employs TRBV4-1 and TRBJ1-1; maybe TRBD1 (5 bases). In germline, CDR1 is MGHRA, CDR2 YSYEKL. V was trimmed by 1 base and J by 5 bases, leaving 14 bases between them. The CDR3 sequence is 15 residues long. CDR3 coding DNA: TGCGCCAGCAGCCAAGTAATAGGGGTGGTTACTGAAGCTTTCTTT. Translated: CASSQVIGVVTEAFF.

There are many counts of this clonotype. The gene calls are TRBV5-5 and TRBJ2-2; a possible D gene is TRBD1 (6 bases). Per germline, CDR1 SGHKS and CDR2 YYEKEE (reference sequence). This CDR3 region has 16 residues. Trimming took 1 base from V and 8 from J, leaving 18 bases between them. CDR3 residues: CASSLSRRGRTGELFF. Written as DNA, the CDR3 is TGTGCCAGCAGCTTGAGTCGCAGGGGAAGGACGGGGGAGCTGTTTTTT.

This clonotype was detected ten times or more. The chain is built from TRBV4-2 and TRBJ1-5, with D unresolved. This CDR3 has 16 residues. Trimming removed 1 base at V and 5 bases at J, with 15 bases between. Germline CDR1 reads LGHNA; CDR2 reads YNFKEQ. CDR3 amino acids: CASSQVANGIDQPQHF. For the CDR3, the DNA is TGTGCCAGCAGCCAAGTTGCTAACGGAATAGATCAGCCCCAGCATTTT.

This clonotype appeared many times. This chain links TRBV6-5 with TRBJ1-1; TRBD1 agrees at 10 bases. Trimming at V came to 2 bases and at J to 2 bases, leaving 5 bases not matched to a gene. The CDR3 is 16 amino acids. Per germline, CDR1 MNHEY and CDR2 SVGAGI. CDR3 sequence reads: CASSYRDRGPNTEAFF. CDR3 DNA: TGTGCCAGCAGTTACCGTGACAGGGGGCCTAACACTGAAGCTTTCTTT.

This clonotype was observed many times. The gene calls are TRBV6-1 and TRBJ2-7, with D uncertain. The CDR3 contains 15 residues. CDR1 is MNHNS, CDR2 SASEGT, per germline. Trimming pared 6 bases from V and 5 bases from J, leaving 20 bases between. The CDR3 region has the DNA TGTGCCAGCAGCTCCACGGTTGCAGGAGTTGACGAGCAGTACTTC. Translation gives CASSSTVAGVDEQYF.

The chain couples TRBV28 to TRBJ2-1; D gene uncertain. The CDR3 loop spans 17 amino acids. The germline V gene has CDR1 MDHEN and CDR2 SYDVKM. The V and J ends lost 6 bases and 1 base respectively, with 19 bases between them. The CDR3 spells CASRQLFPVGSYNEQFF. CDR3 DNA: TGTGCCAGCAGACAACTCTTCCCCGTAGGGTCCTACAATGAGCAGTTCTTC.

This clonotype was seen ten or more times. The rearrangement links TRBV3-1 to TRBJ2-5, with a weak D call TRBD2 (5 bases). Germline CDR1 LGHDT, CDR2 YNNKEL (reference sequence). This CDR3 spans 14 amino acids. Trimming shortened V by 6 bases and J by 4 bases, and 15 bases separated the two germline ends. The CDR3 nucleotides are TGTGCCAGCAGACTAGATTTGCGTTTAGAGACCCAGTACTTC. Translating it yields CASRLDLRLETQYF.

The chain is built from TRBV5-6 and TRBJ2-7; D not certain. The germline CDR1 and CDR2 sequences are SGHDT and YYEEEE. The CDR3 totals 13 residues. The CDR3 nucleotides read TGTGCCATCAGCTCCGGGCTTTTCTGCGAGCAGTACGTC. Its protein is CAISSGLFCEQYV.

This clonotype occurred many times. This sequence joins TRBV7-9 and TRBJ2-5; 10 positions agree with TRBD2. CDR1 is SEHNR and CDR2 is FQNEAQ in the germline V gene (reference sequence). The J segment lost 3 bases and the V segment lost 3 bases, leaving 7 bases of the junction unmatched. The CDR3 is 16 amino acids. CDR3 region: CASSFLLAGWEETQYF. CDR3 nucleotide sequence: TGTGCCAGCAGCTTTCTACTAGCGGGGTGGGAAGAGACCCAGTACTTC.

About this clonotype: Being one base from a much bigger clone, this may be a read error. This chain links TRBV6-2 or TRBV6-3 with TRBJ1-5; D gene unclear. V shed 5 bases and J shed 3 bases, with 8 bases lying between them. Germline V gene sequence: CDR1 MNHEY, CDR2 SVGEGT. The CDR3 runs 13 residues. The CDR3 is CASSAGHNQPQHF. CDR3 in DNA: TGTGCCAGCAGTGCTGGGCACAATCAGCCCCAGCATTTT.

This clonotype occurred a few times. This sequence joins TRBV7-9 and TRBJ1-6; D gene ambiguous. Germline V gives CDR1 SEHNR, CDR2 FQNEAQ (reference sequence). The germline V and J ends were trimmed by 1 base and 7 bases, with 8 bases remaining between them. This CDR3 is 14 amino acids long. The CDR3 spells CASSLVAANSPLHF. In DNA form, the CDR3 reads TGTGCCAGCAGCTTAGTGGCGGCAAATTCACCCCTCCACTTT.

This clonotype was counted many times. The V call is TRBV12-3 or TRBV12-4, the J call TRBJ2-3; 13 bases are a match to TRBD2. The CDR3 covers 17 residues. V shed 4 bases and J 1 base; nucleotides not matched to a gene: 5. CDR3 bases: TGTGCCAGCAGTTCCTCCGGGACTAGCGGGGGCACAGATACGCAGTATTTT. It codes for CASSSSGTSGGTDTQYF.

This clonotype was observed many times. This chain joins TRBV29-1 and TRBJ2-3, with D maybe TRBD2 (6 bases). The CDR3 has 13 amino acids. The V end was cut by 4 bases, the J end by 3 bases, with 11 bases between. Germline-derived CDR1 and CDR2 are SQVTM and ANQGSEA. The CDR3 protein is CSVGRGRTDTQYF. For the CDR3, the DNA is TGCAGCGTTGGGCGGGGTCGGACAGATACGCAGTATTTT.

This clonotype occurred many times. The rearrangement uses TRBV5-5 and TRBJ2-7; TRBD2 might be the D (7 bases). V shed 0 bases and J shed 0 bases, with 13 bases lying between them. This CDR3 spans 16 amino acids. Germline-derived CDR1 and CDR2 are SGHKS and YYEKEE (reference sequence). DNA of the CDR3: TGTGCCAGCAGCTTGGGGGGCGGGGGCCTCTCCTACGAGCAGTACTTC. It yields the protein CASSLGGGGLSYEQYF.

This clonotype was seen at least ten times. In DNA, the CDR3 is TGTGCCAGCAGACCGGGGGCCCGCCCAGATACGCAGTATTTT. Translation gives CASRPGARPDTQYF. The V and J genes are TRBV11-2 and TRBJ2-3; either TRBD1 or TRBD2 may fit D (6 bases each). The CDR3 length is 14 residues. V was trimmed by 6 bases and J by 4 bases, leaving 14 bases between them. The germline gives CDR1 SGHAT, CDR2 FQNNGV.

J is TRBJ2-1 and V is TRBV4-2; no clear D gene. Germline values: CDR1 LGHNA, CDR2 YNFKEQ. V lost 8 bases to trimming and J lost 3 bases, with 14 bases between them. The length of the CDR3 is 14 residues. The CDR3 reads CASGPGRLYNEQFF. The CDR3 bases are TGTGCCAGCGGCCCCGGGCGACTCTACAATGAGCAGTTCTTC.